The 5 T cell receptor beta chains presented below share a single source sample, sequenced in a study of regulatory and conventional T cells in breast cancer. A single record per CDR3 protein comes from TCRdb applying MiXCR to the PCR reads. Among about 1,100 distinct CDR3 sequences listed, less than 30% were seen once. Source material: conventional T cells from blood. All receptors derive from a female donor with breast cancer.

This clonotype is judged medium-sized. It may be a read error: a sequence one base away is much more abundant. The DNA of the CDR3 is TGTGCCGGCAGCTTAAGGAGGAGCTCCTACAATGAGCAGTTCTTC. It codes for CAGSLRRSSYNEQFF. The chain combines TRBV7-8 with TRBJ2-1; possibly TRBD2 for D (5 bases). Per the germline V gene, CDR1 is SGHVS and CDR2 is FQNEAQ. CDR3 length: 15 residues.

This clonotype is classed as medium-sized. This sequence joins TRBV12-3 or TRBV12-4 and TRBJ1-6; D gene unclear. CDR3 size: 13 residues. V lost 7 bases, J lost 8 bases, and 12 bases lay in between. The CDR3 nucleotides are TGTGCCAGCACTGCGGGGTGGGATTCACCCCTCCACTTT. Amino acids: CASTAGWDSPLHF.

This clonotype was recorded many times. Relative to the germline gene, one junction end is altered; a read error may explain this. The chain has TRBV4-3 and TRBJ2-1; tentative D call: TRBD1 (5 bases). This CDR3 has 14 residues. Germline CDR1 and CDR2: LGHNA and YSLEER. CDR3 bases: TGTGCCAGCAGCCCCGGACAAGGCGTATGGGAGCAGTTCTTC. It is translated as CASSPGQGVWEQFF.

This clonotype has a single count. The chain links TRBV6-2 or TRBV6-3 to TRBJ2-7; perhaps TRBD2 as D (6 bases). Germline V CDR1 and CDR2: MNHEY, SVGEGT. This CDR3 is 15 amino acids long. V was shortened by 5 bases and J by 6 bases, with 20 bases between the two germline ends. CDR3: CASSPAGGRRGEQYF. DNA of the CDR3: TGTGCCAGCAGTCCTGCCGGCGGCCGGAGGGGCGAGCAGTACTTC.

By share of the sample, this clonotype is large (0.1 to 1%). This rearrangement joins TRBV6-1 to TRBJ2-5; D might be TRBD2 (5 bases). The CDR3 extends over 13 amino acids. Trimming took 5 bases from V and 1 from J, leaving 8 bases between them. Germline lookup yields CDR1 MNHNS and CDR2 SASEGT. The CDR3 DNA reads TGTGCCAGCAGTTGGAGCGGCCAAGAGACCCAGTACTTC. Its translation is CASSWSGQETQYF.